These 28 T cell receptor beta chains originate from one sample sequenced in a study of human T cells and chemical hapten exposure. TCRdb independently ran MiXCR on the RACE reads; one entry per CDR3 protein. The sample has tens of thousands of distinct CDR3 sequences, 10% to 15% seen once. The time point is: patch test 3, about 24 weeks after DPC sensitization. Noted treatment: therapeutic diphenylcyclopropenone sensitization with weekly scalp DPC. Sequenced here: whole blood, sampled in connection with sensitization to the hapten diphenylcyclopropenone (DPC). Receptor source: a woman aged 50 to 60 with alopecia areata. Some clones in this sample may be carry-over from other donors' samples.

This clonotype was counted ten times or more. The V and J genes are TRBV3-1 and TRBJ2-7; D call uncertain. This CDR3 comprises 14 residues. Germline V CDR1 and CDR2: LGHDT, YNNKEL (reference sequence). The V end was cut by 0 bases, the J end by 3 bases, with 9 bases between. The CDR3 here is CASSQDRLHYEQYF. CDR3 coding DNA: TGTGCCAGCAGCCAAGATCGTCTCCACTACGAGCAGTACTTC.

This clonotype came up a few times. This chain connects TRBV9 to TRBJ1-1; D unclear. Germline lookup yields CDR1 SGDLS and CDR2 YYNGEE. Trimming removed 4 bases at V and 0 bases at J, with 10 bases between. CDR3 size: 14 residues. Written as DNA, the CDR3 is TGTGCCAGCAGCCCAGTGCCGGTGAACACTGAAGCTTTCTTT. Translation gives CASSPVPVNTEAFF.

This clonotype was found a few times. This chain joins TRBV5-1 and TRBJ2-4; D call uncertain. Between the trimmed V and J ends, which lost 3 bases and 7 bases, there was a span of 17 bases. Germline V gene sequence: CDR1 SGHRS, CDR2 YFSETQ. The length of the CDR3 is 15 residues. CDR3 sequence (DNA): TGCGCCAGCAGCTGGTTTGGCACCCCGGAGAACATTCAGTACTTC. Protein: CASSWFGTPENIQYF.

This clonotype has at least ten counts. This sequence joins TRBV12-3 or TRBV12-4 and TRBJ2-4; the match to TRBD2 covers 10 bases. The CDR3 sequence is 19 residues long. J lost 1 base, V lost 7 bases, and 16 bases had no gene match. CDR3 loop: CASTKREGLGRLAKNIQYF. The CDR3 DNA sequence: TGTGCCAGCACCAAGCGGGAGGGCCTCGGGAGGCTGGCCAAAAACATTCAGTACTTC.

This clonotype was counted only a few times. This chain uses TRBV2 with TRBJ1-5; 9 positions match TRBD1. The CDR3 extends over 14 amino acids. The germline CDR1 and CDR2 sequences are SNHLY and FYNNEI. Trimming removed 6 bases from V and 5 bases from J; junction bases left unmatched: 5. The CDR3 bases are TGTGCCAGCAGGACGGGACAGGGCCATCAGCCCCAGCATTTT. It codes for CASRTGQGHQPQHF.

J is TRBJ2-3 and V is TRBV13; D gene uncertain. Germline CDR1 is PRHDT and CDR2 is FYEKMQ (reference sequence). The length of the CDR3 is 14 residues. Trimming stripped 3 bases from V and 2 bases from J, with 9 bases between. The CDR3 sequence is CASSFGQVTDTQYF. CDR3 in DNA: TGTGCCAGCAGCTTTGGGCAGGTCACAGATACGCAGTATTTT. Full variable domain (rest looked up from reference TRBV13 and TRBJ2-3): AAGVIQSPRHLIKEKRETATLKCYPIPRHDTVYWYQQGPGQDPQFLISFYEKMQSDKGSIPDRFSAQQFSDYHSELNMSSLELGDSALYFCASSFGQVTDTQYFGPGTRLTVL.

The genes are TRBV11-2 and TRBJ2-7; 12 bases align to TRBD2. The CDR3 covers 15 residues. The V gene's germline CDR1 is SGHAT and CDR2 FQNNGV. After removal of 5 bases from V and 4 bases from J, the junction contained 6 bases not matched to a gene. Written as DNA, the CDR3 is TGTGCCAGCAGCCCACTAGCGGGAGGACAATACGAGCAGTACTTC. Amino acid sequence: CASSPLAGGQYEQYF. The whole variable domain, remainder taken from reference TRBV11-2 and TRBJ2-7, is EAGVAQSPRYKIIEKRQSVAFWCNPISGHATLYWYQQILGQGPKLLIQFQNNGVVDDSQLPKDRFSAERLKGVDSTLKIQPAKLEDSAVYLCASSPLAGGQYEQYFGPGTRLTVT.

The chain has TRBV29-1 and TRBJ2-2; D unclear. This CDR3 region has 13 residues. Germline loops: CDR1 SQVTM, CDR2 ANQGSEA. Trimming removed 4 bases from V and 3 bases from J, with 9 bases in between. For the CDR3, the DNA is TGCAGCGTTGGCTCTGGGTACACCGGGGAGCTGTTTTTT. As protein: CSVGSGYTGELFF.

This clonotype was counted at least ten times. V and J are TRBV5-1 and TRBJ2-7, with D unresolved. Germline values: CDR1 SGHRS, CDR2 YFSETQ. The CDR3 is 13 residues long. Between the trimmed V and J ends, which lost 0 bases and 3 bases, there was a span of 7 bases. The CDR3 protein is CASSLGRNYEQYF. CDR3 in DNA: TGCGCCAGCAGCTTGGGAAGGAACTACGAGCAGTACTTC.

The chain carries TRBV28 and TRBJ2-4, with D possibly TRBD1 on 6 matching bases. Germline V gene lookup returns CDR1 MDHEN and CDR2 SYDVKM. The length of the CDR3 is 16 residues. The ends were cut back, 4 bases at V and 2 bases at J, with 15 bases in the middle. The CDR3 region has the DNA TGTGCCAGCAGTTCTCGGACAGCCTCTTCCAAAAACATTCAGTACTTC. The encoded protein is CASSSRTASSKNIQYF. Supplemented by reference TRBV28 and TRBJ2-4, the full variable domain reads DVKVTQSSRYLVKRTGEKVFLECVQDMDHENMFWYRQDPGLGLRLIYFSYDVKMKEKGDIPEGYSVSREKKERFSLILESASTNQTSMYLCASSSRTASSKNIQYFGAGTRLSVL.

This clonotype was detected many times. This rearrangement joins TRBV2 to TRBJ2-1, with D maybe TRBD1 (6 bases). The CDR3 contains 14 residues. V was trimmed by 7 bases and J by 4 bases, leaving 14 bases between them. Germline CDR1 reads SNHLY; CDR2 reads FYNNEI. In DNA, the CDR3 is TGTGCCAGCAAAGTCGGCAGGGGATACAATGAGCAGTTCTTC. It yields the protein CASKVGRGYNEQFF.

In DNA, the CDR3 is TGTGCCAGCAACCTACTAGCGGGAGTTGGTGAGCAGTACTTC. Translated, it gives CASNLLAGVGEQYF. This chain connects TRBV7-6 to TRBJ2-7; 11 bases are shared with TRBD2. CDR1 SGHVS and CDR2 FNYEAQ come from the germline V gene. The V segment lost 7 bases and the J segment 7 bases; nucleotides outside the gene matches: 9. The CDR3 is 14 amino acids.

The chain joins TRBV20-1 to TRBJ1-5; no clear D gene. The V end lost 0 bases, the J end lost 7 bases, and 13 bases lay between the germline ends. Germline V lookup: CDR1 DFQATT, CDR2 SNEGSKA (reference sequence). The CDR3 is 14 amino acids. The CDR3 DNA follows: TGCAGTGCTAGAGATGGGAAGGGAGGGCAGCCCCAGCATTTT. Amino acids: CSARDGKGGQPQHF.

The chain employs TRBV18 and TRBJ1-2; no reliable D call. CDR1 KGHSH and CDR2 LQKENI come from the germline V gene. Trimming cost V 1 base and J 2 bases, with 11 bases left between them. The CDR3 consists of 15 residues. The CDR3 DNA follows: TGTGCCAGCTCACCACAGGGCCGCCCCAACTATGGCTACACCTTC. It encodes CASSPQGRPNYGYTF.

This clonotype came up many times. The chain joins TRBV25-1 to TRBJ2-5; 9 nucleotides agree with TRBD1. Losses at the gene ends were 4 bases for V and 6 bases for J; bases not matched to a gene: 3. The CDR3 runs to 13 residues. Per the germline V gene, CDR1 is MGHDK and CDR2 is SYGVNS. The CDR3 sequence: CASSGDRVKTQYF. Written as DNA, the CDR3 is TGTGCCAGCAGTGGGGACAGGGTGAAGACCCAGTACTTC.

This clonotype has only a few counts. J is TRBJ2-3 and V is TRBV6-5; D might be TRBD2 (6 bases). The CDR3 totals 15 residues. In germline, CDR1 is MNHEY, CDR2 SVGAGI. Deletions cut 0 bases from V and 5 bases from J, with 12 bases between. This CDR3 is CASSYSSRAGDTQYF. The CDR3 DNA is TGTGCCAGCAGTTACTCGAGTAGAGCGGGAGATACGCAGTATTTT.

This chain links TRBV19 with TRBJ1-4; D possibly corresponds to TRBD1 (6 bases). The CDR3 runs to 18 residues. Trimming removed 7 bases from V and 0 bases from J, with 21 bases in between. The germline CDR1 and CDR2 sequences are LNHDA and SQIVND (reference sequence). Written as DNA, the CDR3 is TGTGCCAGTACCCCCACTCGTAGGGGGACATCAACTAATGAAAAACTGTTTTTT. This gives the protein CASTPTRRGTSTNEKLFF.

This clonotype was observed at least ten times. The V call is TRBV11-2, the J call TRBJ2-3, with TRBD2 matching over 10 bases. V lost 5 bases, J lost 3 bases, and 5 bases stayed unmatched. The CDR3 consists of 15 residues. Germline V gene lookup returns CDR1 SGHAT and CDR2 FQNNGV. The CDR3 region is CASSPLAGATDTQYF. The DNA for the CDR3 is TGTGCCAGCAGCCCCCTAGCGGGAGCAACAGATACGCAGTATTTT.

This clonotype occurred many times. CDR3 nucleotide sequence: TGCAGTGCTCTTGGTTCGGGACAGCGATTCTATGGCTACACCTTC. Protein product: CSALGSGQRFYGYTF. The V call is TRBV20-1, the J call TRBJ1-2; 7 positions match TRBD1. The CDR3 contains 15 residues. The germline gives CDR1 DFQATT, CDR2 SNEGSKA (reference sequence). Trimming removed 5 bases from V and 4 bases from J; junction bases left unmatched: 13.

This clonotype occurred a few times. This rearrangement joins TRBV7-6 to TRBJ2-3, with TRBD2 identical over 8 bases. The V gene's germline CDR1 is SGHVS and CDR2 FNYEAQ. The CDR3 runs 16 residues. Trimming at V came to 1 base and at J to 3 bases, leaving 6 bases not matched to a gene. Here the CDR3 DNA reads TGTGCCAGCAGCTTAGGGAGCGGGAGTAAGACAGATACGCAGTATTTT. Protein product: CASSLGSGSKTDTQYF.

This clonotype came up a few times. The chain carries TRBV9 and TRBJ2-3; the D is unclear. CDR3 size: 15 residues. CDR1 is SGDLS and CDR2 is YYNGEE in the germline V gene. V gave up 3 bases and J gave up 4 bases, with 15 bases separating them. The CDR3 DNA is TGTGCCAGCAGCGAGGGCCCGGCCAGCGCAGATACGCAGTATTTT. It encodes CASSEGPASADTQYF.

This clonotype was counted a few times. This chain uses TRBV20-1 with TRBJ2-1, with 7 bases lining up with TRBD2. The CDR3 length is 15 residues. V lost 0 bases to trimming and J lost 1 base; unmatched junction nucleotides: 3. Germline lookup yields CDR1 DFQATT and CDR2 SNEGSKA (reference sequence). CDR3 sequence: CSAREGSGSYNEQFF. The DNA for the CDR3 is TGCAGTGCTAGAGAGGGTAGCGGGTCCTACAATGAGCAGTTCTTC.

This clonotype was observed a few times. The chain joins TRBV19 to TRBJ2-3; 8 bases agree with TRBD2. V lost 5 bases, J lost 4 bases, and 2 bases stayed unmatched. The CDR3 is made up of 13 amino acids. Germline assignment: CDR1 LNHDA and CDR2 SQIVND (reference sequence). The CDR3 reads CASSGGRSDTQYF. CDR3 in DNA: TGTGCCAGTAGTGGCGGGAGGTCAGATACGCAGTATTTT.

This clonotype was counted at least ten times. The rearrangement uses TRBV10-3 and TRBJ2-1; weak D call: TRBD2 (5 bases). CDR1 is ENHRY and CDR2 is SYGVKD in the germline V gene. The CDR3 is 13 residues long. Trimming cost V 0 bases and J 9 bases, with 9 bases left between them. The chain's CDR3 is CAISESTRGEQFF. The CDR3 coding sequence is TGTGCCATCAGTGAGTCGACTCGGGGTGAGCAGTTCTTC.

CDR3 loop: CSAIGQGNQPQHF. In DNA form, the CDR3 reads TGCAGTGCTATAGGACAGGGTAATCAGCCCCAGCATTTT. The chain couples TRBV20-1 to TRBJ1-5; 8 positions agree with TRBD1. This CDR3 has 13 amino acids. V shed 4 bases and J 4 bases; nucleotides not matched to a gene: 3. Per the germline V gene, CDR1 is DFQATT and CDR2 is SNEGSKA (reference sequence).

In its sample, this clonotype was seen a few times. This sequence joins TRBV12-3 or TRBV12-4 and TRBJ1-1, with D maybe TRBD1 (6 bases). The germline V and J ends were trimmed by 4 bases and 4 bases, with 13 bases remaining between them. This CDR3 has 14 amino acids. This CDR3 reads CASSSMTGTTEAFF. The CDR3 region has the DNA TGTGCCAGCAGTTCCATGACAGGTACCACTGAAGCTTTCTTT.

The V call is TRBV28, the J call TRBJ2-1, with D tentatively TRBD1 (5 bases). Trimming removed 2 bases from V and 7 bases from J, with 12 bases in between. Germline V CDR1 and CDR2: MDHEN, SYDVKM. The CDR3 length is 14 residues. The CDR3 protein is CASSLQGLRNEQFF. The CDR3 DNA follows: TGTGCCAGCAGTTTACAGGGTCTGAGGAATGAGCAGTTCTTC.

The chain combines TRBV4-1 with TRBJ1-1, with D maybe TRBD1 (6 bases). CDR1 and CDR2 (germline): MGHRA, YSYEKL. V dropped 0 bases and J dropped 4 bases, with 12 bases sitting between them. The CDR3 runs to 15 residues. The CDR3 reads CASSQDRRGATEAFF. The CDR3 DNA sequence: TGCGCCAGCAGCCAAGATCGCAGGGGAGCCACTGAAGCTTTCTTT.